This entry lists 9 T cell receptor beta chains sequenced from one sample in a study of OX40 agonist ivuxolimab in advanced cancers. Here immunoSEQ multiplex PCR was the method, and the copy in TCRdb shows in-frame clones only, minus some. There are more than 65,000 clones in the sample; 70% to 90% occur only once, and over 4.5% lies in the top ten. Here the sequenced sample was CD4+ or CD8+ T cells sorted from blood, taken in a trial of the OX40 agonist ivuxolimab. The receptors come from an adult with an advanced solid tumor such as melanoma, head and neck, liver or kidney cancer.

This chain joins TRBV28 and TRBJ1-4; D remains ambiguous. Trimming left V 5 bases short and J 11 bases short, with 9 bases between. Germline V gene sequence: CDR1 MDHEN, CDR2 SYDVKM. CDR3 length equals 11 residues. CDR3 bases: TGTGCCAGCAGTGGGGAACCTAAACTGTTTTTT. Its protein product is CASSGEPKLFF.

The rearrangement joins TRBV10-2 to TRBJ2-7, with a weak D call TRBD2 (6 bases). Germline assignment: CDR1 WSHSY and CDR2 SAAADI. V gave up 6 bases and J gave up 0 bases, with 12 bases separating them. The CDR3 is 14 residues long. The CDR3 loop is CASSGGTPSYEQYV. The CDR3 DNA reads as TGCGCCAGCAGCGGGGGTACACCCTCCTACGAGCAGTACGTC.

V gene TRBV28 combines with J gene TRBJ2-2; D is ambiguous. The CDR3 has 15 amino acids. V was pared by 1 base and J by 7 bases, with 13 bases between. The germline CDR1 and CDR2 sequences are MDHEN and SYDVKM. CDR3 nucleotides: TGTGCCAGCAGTTTATCCCAGGTGGGGTTCGGGGAGCTGTTTTTT. It specifies CASSLSQVGFGELFF.

The rearrangement links TRBV14 to TRBJ1-2; 7 bases line up with TRBD1. Germline V gene sequence: CDR1 SGHDN, CDR2 FVKESK. The CDR3 length is 13 residues. The trim removed 3 bases at V and 4 bases at J, leaving 2 bases unmatched. The CDR3 region is CASSHDRAYGYTF. CDR3 sequence (DNA): TGTGCCAGCAGCCACGACAGGGCCTATGGCTACACCTTC. The full variable domain, rest sourced from reference TRBV14 and TRBJ1-2, is EAGVTQFPSHSVIEKGQTVTLRCDPISGHDNLYWYRRVMGKEIKFLLHFVKESKQDESGMPNNRFLAERTGGTYSTLKVQPAELEDSGVYFCASSHDRAYGYTFGSGTRLTVV.

The V gene is TRBV6-6, the J gene TRBJ2-7, with 7 bases matching TRBD1. The germline V gene has CDR1 MNHNY and CDR2 SVGAGI (reference sequence). There are 13 residues in the CDR3. Trimming removed 6 bases from V and 2 bases from J; junction bases left unmatched: 4. In DNA, the CDR3 is TGTGCCAGCAGGGAGACAGGGACCTACGAGCAGTACGTC. This encodes CASRETGTYEQYV.

V gene TRBV5-1 combines with J gene TRBJ2-2; TRBD1 aligns across 7 bases. The V segment lost 4 bases and the J segment 5 bases; nucleotides outside the gene matches: 8. Germline V CDR1 and CDR2: SGHRS, YFSETQ. The CDR3 extends over 15 amino acids. Here the CDR3 DNA reads TGCGCCAGCAGCCTACGACAGGGTATAACCGGGGAGCTGTTTTTT. Translating gives CASSLRQGITGELFF.

This chain uses TRBV18 with TRBJ2-7; possibly TRBD2 for D (6 bases). The CDR3 is 15 residues long. With 3 bases removed from V and 4 bases from J, the gap between germline ends came to 16 bases. The germline gives CDR1 KGHSH, CDR2 LQKENI. CDR3 in amino acids: CASSPIGGSVYEQYF. CDR3 in DNA: TGTGCCAGCTCACCGATCGGGGGTTCCGTGTACGAGCAGTACTTC.

The genes are TRBV7-6 and TRBJ1-3, with D tentatively TRBD1 (6 bases). The CDR3 runs to 14 residues. Trimming cost V 3 bases and J 1 base, with 7 bases left between them. Germline V gene data show CDR1 as SGHVS and CDR2 as FNYEAQ. The CDR3, as DNA: TGTGCCAGCAGCTTTCAGGGGTCTGGAAACACCATATATTTT. The encoded protein is CASSFQGSGNTIYF.

Here the CDR3 DNA reads TGTGCCATCAGGAGACAGGATGTAGGAAACACCATATATTTT. Protein sequence: CAIRRQDVGNTIYF. The chain couples TRBV10-3 to TRBJ1-3, with D tentatively TRBD1 (6 bases). The CDR3 is 14 amino acids. CDR1 and CDR2 from the germline V gene are ENHRY and SYGVKD. With 6 bases removed from V and 4 bases from J, the gap between germline ends came to 13 bases.